The 19 T cell receptor beta chains below come from one sample, sequenced in a study of control samples from healthy donors and cancer patients. Clones were sequenced by immunoSEQ multiplex PCR, and TCRdb holds only the in-frame ones, with some missing. The repertoire holds tens of thousands of clones, with roughly 83% as singletons. Material: PBMCs. The source of these receptors is a man between 70 and 80 years old with lung cancer.

This clone has just a few counts. The chain joins TRBV9 to TRBJ1-5; perhaps TRBD1 as D (6 bases). This CDR3 region has 14 residues. CDR1 is SGDLS, CDR2 YYNGEE, per germline. Deletions cut 0 bases from V and 6 bases from J, with 10 bases between. CDR3 sequence: CASSVAGARQPQHF. CDR3 in DNA: TGTGCCAGCAGCGTAGCAGGGGCCCGTCAGCCCCAGCATTTT.

The gene calls are TRBV27 and TRBJ2-2; possible D gene TRBD2, 6 bases. The germline V and J ends were trimmed by 7 bases and 1 base, with 7 bases remaining between them. Per germline, CDR1 MNHEY and CDR2 SMNVEV (reference sequence). The length of the CDR3 is 13 residues. The CDR3 loop reads CASMGGNTGELFF. CDR3 nucleotides: TGTGCCAGCATGGGAGGGAACACCGGGGAGCTGTTTTTT.

The chain employs TRBV12-5 and TRBJ1-2; D is undetermined. Germline CDR1 and CDR2: LGHNT and FRNRAP. The CDR3 loop spans 12 amino acids. V was clipped by 0 bases and J by 11 bases, with 10 bases between them. The CDR3 here is CASGLVASEYTF. The CDR3 DNA is TGTGCTAGTGGTTTGGTAGCCTCGGAGTACACCTTC.

The rearrangement uses TRBV7-9 and TRBJ2-5; weak D call: TRBD2 (5 bases). From germline, CDR1 is SEHNR and CDR2 FQNEAQ (reference sequence). The CDR3 consists of 14 residues. V lost 1 base and J 5 bases, leaving 11 bases between the germline ends. CDR3 sequence reads: CASSLGSGEETQYF. DNA for the CDR3: TGTGCCAGCAGCTTAGGTTCCGGGGAGGAGACCCAGTACTTC.

The V and J genes are TRBV25-1 and TRBJ2-7; D unclear. From germline, CDR1 is MGHDK and CDR2 SYGVNS. V was shortened by 10 bases and J by 5 bases, with 30 bases between the two germline ends. The CDR3 totals 17 residues. The CDR3 DNA follows: TGTGCCACAACGGGCCGACCGATTAGGACCAGAATAAACGAGCAGTACTTC. Residues: CATTGRPIRTRINEQYF.

The chain employs TRBV11-3 and TRBJ1-2, with a possible D match to TRBD1 (5 bases). CDR3 size: 13 residues. The V end was cut by 6 bases, the J end by 10 bases, with 18 bases between. Germline lookup yields CDR1 SGHNT and CDR2 YENEEA. CDR3 in amino acids: CASSKHQGGDYTF. CDR3 nucleotides: TGTGCCAGCAGTAAACACCAGGGCGGGGACTACACCTTC.

The chain is built from TRBV5-6 and TRBJ2-1, with 13 bases identical to TRBD2. There are 18 residues in the CDR3. Germline V gives CDR1 SGHDT, CDR2 YYEEEE. The trim removed 2 bases at V and 4 bases at J, leaving 9 bases unmatched. The CDR3 spells CASSFIPTSGGYYNEQFF. The CDR3 region has the DNA TGTGCCAGCAGCTTTATACCGACTAGCGGGGGGTATTACAATGAGCAGTTCTTC.

The chain combines TRBV18 with TRBJ1-2; D not resolved. V was cut by 1 base and J by 6 bases, with 12 bases left in between. CDR3 length: 14 residues. Germline V gene lookup returns CDR1 KGHSH and CDR2 LQKENI. The CDR3 loop is CASSPLTVPNGYTF. In DNA form, the CDR3 reads TGTGCCAGCTCACCACTAACAGTACCGAATGGCTACACCTTC.

The chain has TRBV18 and TRBJ2-3, with 8 bases lining up with TRBD2. CDR3 size: 17 residues. The germline gives CDR1 KGHSH, CDR2 LQKENI. With V trimmed by 1 base and J by 1 base, 7 bases remained unmatched. CDR3 protein: CASSPRPNSGGTDTQYF. The CDR3 region has the DNA TGTGCCAGCTCACCACGTCCGAATAGCGGGGGCACAGATACGCAGTATTTT.

The V call is TRBV14, the J call TRBJ1-2; D is unresolved. Germline values: CDR1 SGHDN, CDR2 FVKESK. The CDR3 is made up of 12 amino acids. V was cut by 2 bases and J by 4 bases, with 5 bases left in between. As DNA, the CDR3 is TGTGCCAGCAGCCAAAATTCCTATGGCTACACCTTC. This sequence encodes CASSQNSYGYTF.

This rearrangement joins TRBV7-6 to TRBJ2-1; maybe TRBD2 (5 bases). CDR3 length: 15 amino acids. V was pared by 5 bases and J by 2 bases, with 13 bases between. The V gene's germline CDR1 is SGHVS and CDR2 FNYEAQ. The DNA for the CDR3 is TGTGCCAGCAGCCTGGACTCCGGGACCTACAATGAGCAGTTCTTC. As protein: CASSLDSGTYNEQFF.

The genes are TRBV19 and TRBJ2-2; the match to TRBD1 covers 8 bases. Germline V gene sequence: CDR1 LNHDA, CDR2 SQIVND (reference sequence). The V gene end was trimmed by 3 bases and the J gene end by 0 bases; junction bases not matched to a gene: 9. The CDR3 totals 18 residues. Written as DNA, the CDR3 is TGTGCCAGTAGTATTCCCCGCCAGGGGGCCCCGAACACCGGGGAGCTGTTTTTT. As protein: CASSIPRQGAPNTGELFF.

V is TRBV5-1 and J is TRBJ1-4; unclear D gene. The CDR3 extends over 15 amino acids. CDR1 is SGHRS, CDR2 YFSETQ, per germline. Between the trimmed V and J ends, which lost 1 base and 4 bases, there was a span of 11 bases. The CDR3 reads CASSLTPSYNEKLFF. CDR3 DNA sequence: TGCGCCAGCAGCTTGACCCCCAGTTATAATGAAAAACTGTTTTTT.

This clone was observed once. The chain employs TRBV6-5 and TRBJ2-7; 9 nucleotides line up with TRBD1. The trim removed 5 bases at V and 2 bases at J, leaving 4 bases unmatched. Germline values: CDR1 MNHEY, CDR2 SVGAGI. The CDR3 is 14 residues long. Here the CDR3 reads CASSPTGGPYEQYF. The CDR3 region has the DNA TGTGCCAGCAGTCCGACAGGGGGTCCCTACGAGCAGTACTTC.

The gene calls are TRBV5-4 and TRBJ2-7; D might be TRBD2 (6 bases). Trimming left V 2 bases short and J 6 bases short, with 9 bases between. CDR1 is SGHNT and CDR2 is YYREEE in the germline V gene (reference sequence). The CDR3 covers 12 residues. The CDR3 DNA sequence: TGTGCCAGCAGCTTCCGGGGAGGCGAGCAGTACTTC. This encodes CASSFRGGEQYF.

A few counts support this clone. The chain links TRBV2 to TRBJ2-6; D remains unclear. The CDR3 contains 14 residues. Trimming left V 2 bases short and J 2 bases short, with 4 bases between. CDR1 is SNHLY and CDR2 is FYNNEI in the germline V gene. The CDR3 protein is CASSEITGANVLTF. The CDR3 DNA follows: TGTGCCAGCAGTGAAATCACTGGGGCCAACGTCCTGACTTTC.

This chain links TRBV30 with TRBJ2-1; possibly TRBD2 for D (5 bases). V was shortened by 2 bases and J by 7 bases, with 9 bases between the two germline ends. CDR3 size: 12 residues. Germline V gives CDR1 GTSNPN, CDR2 SVGIG (reference sequence). In DNA form, the CDR3 reads TGTGCCTGGAGTCCCTCGGGGAATGAGCAGTTCTTC. This encodes CAWSPSGNEQFF.

The chain couples TRBV5-1 to TRBJ2-5, with 8 bases fitting TRBD2. Germline V gene data show CDR1 as SGHRS and CDR2 as YFSETQ. V lost 1 base and J lost 5; bases outside the gene matches: 7. The CDR3 extends over 15 amino acids. The CDR3 DNA is TGCGCCAGCAGCTTGAGAAGCGGGGGCGGGGAGACCCAGTACTTC. It encodes CASSLRSGGGETQYF. Filled out from reference TRBV5-1 and TRBJ2-5, the complete variable domain reads KAGVTQTPRYLIKTRGQQVTLSCSPISGHRSVSWYQQTPGQGLQFLFEYFSETQRNKGNFPGRFSGRQFSNSRSEMNVSTLELGDSALYLCASSLRSGGGETQYFGPGTRLLVL.

The rearrangement uses TRBV11-2 and TRBJ2-3, with D perhaps assigned TRBD1 or TRBD2 (5 bases each). From germline, CDR1 is SGHAT and CDR2 FQNNGV. This CDR3 comprises 18 residues. V lost 0 bases, J lost 1 base, and 17 bases lay in between. This CDR3 is CASSLDHGATGGTDTQYF. CDR3 sequence (DNA): TGTGCCAGCAGCTTAGATCACGGGGCCACCGGGGGCACAGATACGCAGTATTTT.